This T cell receptor beta chain was found in a study of blood T cell repertoires in COVID-19. Study as a whole: Samples taken during acute and convalescent COVID-19 were collected in the United States, Italy and Spain.

The assay was immunoSEQ multiplex PCR, and TCRdb's table has in-frame clones only and misses some. Of some 150,000 clones listed, 70% to 90% are singletons. Trimming left V 5 bases short and J 11 bases short, with 18 bases between. The CDR3 is 13 amino acids. Germline V gives CDR1 SGHTA, CDR2 FQGNSA. The chain uses TRBV7-2 and TRBJ1-2, with D perhaps matching TRBD1 (5 bases). Sequencing used peripheral blood. The sequence came from a woman older than 75 in a cohort sampled during active or convalescent COVID-19. The CDR3 loop is CASSATRDVQYTF. CDR3 coding DNA: TGTGCCAGCAGCGCAACGCGGGACGTGCAATACACCTTC. Variable domain in full (rest from reference TRBV7-2 and TRBJ1-2): GAGVSQSPSNKVTEKGKDVELRCDPISGHTALYWYRQSLGQGLEFLIYFQGNSAPDKSGLPSDRFSAERTGGSVSTLTIQRTQQEDSAVYLCASSATRDVQYTFGSGTRLTVV.